Given below is one T cell receptor beta chain in context. Its antigen is unidentified. These data belong to a study of T cells expressing NK-cell markers. The overall study: The study drew TCR beta repertoires from sorted CD3+CD56+NKG2C+, CD3+CD56+NKG2C- and CD3+CD56-NKG2C+ T cells. HCMV serostatus: most of the eight sequenced donors positive, one negative. Study results and caveats: Dominance of the CD3+CD56-NKG2C+ fraction by these clonotypes also held in several donors.

The CDR3 is 17 residues long. Looked up from germline, CDR1 is SGHAT and CDR2 is FQNNGV. 5'RACE template switching with UMIs produced the TCR beta cDNA. TCRdb reprocessed the 5' RACE reads, with one entry per CDR3 protein and no DNA. Its table lists 350,000 to 450,000 distinct CDR3 sequences. The sequencing sample was made of blood T cells: a sorted CD56 or NKG2C T cell subset, CD4+ or CD8+ T cells, or bulk PBMC T cells (not recorded which). The sequence was collected from a man aged 18-75 years in good health. V is TRBV11-2 and J is TRBJ2-5; TCRdb proposes TRBD1, but this gene call is untestable without DNA. CDR3 in amino acids: CASRHLPSQGARETQYF.